Below are 30 T cell receptor beta chains sequenced from a single sample in a study of CD8 T cells in Susac syndrome. RNA totalling about 0.45 to 1 ug underwent reverse transcription with random hexamers. TCRdb re-called the immunoSEQ multiplex PCR reads with MiXCR, one entry per CDR3 protein. Of tens of thousands of distinct CDR3 sequences in the sample, roughly 94% were seen once. Specimen: CD8+ T cells from PBMCs. These receptors were obtained from a human donor in good health.

The chain couples TRBV27 to TRBJ2-2; D remains unclear. V lost 6 bases and J lost 1, with 12 bases in between. The CDR3 spans 15 residues. The germline V gene encodes CDR1 MNHEY and CDR2 SMNVEV (reference sequence). In nucleotides, the CDR3 is TGTGCCAGCAGGGACCTTAATTGGAACACCGGGGAGCTGTTTTTT. Translating it yields CASRDLNWNTGELFF.

V is TRBV6-2 or TRBV6-3 and J is TRBJ2-5; D may match TRBD1 or TRBD2 (7 bases each). Trimming removed 5 bases from V and 3 bases from J, with 13 bases in between. CDR1 MNHEY and CDR2 SVGEGT come from the germline V gene. The CDR3 extends over 14 amino acids. This chain's CDR3 is CASSPQGREETQYF. The CDR3 nucleotides read TGTGCCAGCAGTCCACAGGGGAGGGAAGAGACCCAGTACTTC.

The chain couples TRBV4-1 to TRBJ2-7; D may be TRBD1 (5 bases). This CDR3 is 14 amino acids long. CDR1 is MGHRA, CDR2 YSYEKL, per germline. V dropped 4 bases and J dropped 6 bases, with 16 bases sitting between them. Here the CDR3 DNA reads TGCGCCAGCAGCCTAAAAGCTACAGGCTCCGAGCAGTACTTC. Amino acids: CASSLKATGSEQYF.

The rearrangement joins TRBV7-9 to TRBJ1-2; possible D gene TRBD1, 5 bases. This CDR3 has 16 amino acids. Between the trimmed V and J ends, which lost 1 base and 4 bases, there was a span of 16 bases. Looked up from germline, CDR1 is SEHNR and CDR2 is FQNEAQ (reference sequence). Here the CDR3 DNA reads TGTGCCAGCAGCTTAGTCGATGGGGGTTCGCCCTATGGCTACACCTTC. Amino acids: CASSLVDGGSPYGYTF.

The V gene is TRBV19, the J gene TRBJ2-1; no firm D call. The CDR3 is made up of 12 amino acids. The germline CDR1 and CDR2 sequences are LNHDA and SQIVND (reference sequence). V dropped 1 base and J dropped 12 bases, with 10 bases sitting between them. CDR3 bases: TGTGCCAGTAGTATAGGAGGCGGTGGGCAGTTCTTC. It yields the protein CASSIGGGGQFF. Based on the CDR3 plus reference TRBV19 and TRBJ2-1, the full variable domain is DGGITQSPKYLFRKEGQNVTLSCEQNLNHDAMYWYRQDPGQGLRLIYYSQIVNDFQKGDIAEGYSVSREKKESFPLTVTSAQKNPTAFYLCASSIGGGGQFFGPGTRLTVL.

The chain recombines TRBV9 with TRBJ1-6; D is perhaps TRBD1 (6 bases). CDR1 SGDLS and CDR2 YYNGEE come from the germline V gene. This CDR3 has 14 amino acids. The V end lost 4 bases, the J end lost 5 bases, and 10 bases lay between the germline ends. The CDR3: CASSPDRDNSPLHF. For the CDR3, the DNA is TGTGCCAGCAGCCCGGACAGAGATAATTCACCCCTCCACTTT.

This rearrangement joins TRBV20-1 to TRBJ2-1; D possibly corresponds to TRBD2 (6 bases). The CDR3 totals 14 residues. Trimming took 3 bases from V and 8 from J, leaving 17 bases between them. Germline loops: CDR1 DFQATT, CDR2 SNEGSKA (reference sequence). CDR3 sequence: CSASRLVVTDEQFF. The CDR3 DNA reads TGCAGTGCTAGCCGACTAGTGGTCACCGATGAGCAGTTCTTC.

The V call is TRBV20-1, the J call TRBJ2-3; D is ambiguous. CDR1 is DFQATT and CDR2 is SNEGSKA in the germline V gene (reference sequence). V was pared by 3 bases and J by 6 bases, with 13 bases between. This CDR3 has 13 residues. This CDR3 reads CSASPGEVDTQYF. CDR3 sequence (DNA): TGCAGTGCTAGCCCCGGTGAGGTGGATACGCAGTATTTT.

This sequence joins TRBV29-1 and TRBJ2-1; D unresolved. The CDR3 totals 13 residues. The germline V and J ends were trimmed by 2 bases and 4 bases, with 9 bases remaining between them. Germline V gives CDR1 SQVTM, CDR2 ANQGSEA. The CDR3 coding sequence is TGCAGCGTTGAACACCCCGTTTACAATGAGCAGTTCTTC. This codes for CSVEHPVYNEQFF.

This chain connects TRBV19 to TRBJ2-7; the D gene is possibly TRBD2 (7 bases). Germline CDR1 and CDR2: LNHDA and SQIVND (reference sequence). The V end was cut by 3 bases, the J end by 3 bases, with 9 bases between. The length of the CDR3 is 13 residues. The chain's CDR3 is CASSMGGLYEQYF. The CDR3 region has the DNA TGTGCCAGTAGTATGGGGGGGCTCTACGAGCAGTACTTC.

CDR3 DNA sequence: TGTGCCAGCAGCCAATGGAGGGCCGCCTACGAGCAGTACTTC. Encoded protein: CASSQWRAAYEQYF. The J gene is TRBJ2-7, the V gene TRBV14; D is perhaps TRBD2 (6 bases). Per germline, CDR1 SGHDN and CDR2 FVKESK. Trimming removed 2 bases at V and 2 bases at J, with 10 bases between. The CDR3 contains 14 residues.

J is TRBJ1-5 and V is TRBV6-1, with 7 bases matching TRBD1. Germline CDR1 is MNHNS and CDR2 is SASEGT. Losses at the gene ends were 4 bases for V and 0 bases for J; bases not matched to a gene: 6. The CDR3 covers 16 residues. In DNA form, the CDR3 reads TGTGCCAGCAGTGTCGGGACAGCTTTTAGCAATCAGCCCCAGCATTTT. Translated: CASSVGTAFSNQPQHF.

The chain couples TRBV5-1 to TRBJ2-1; D remains unclear. CDR1 is SGHRS and CDR2 is YFSETQ in the germline V gene. The CDR3 runs 12 residues. V was trimmed by 4 bases and J by 4 bases, leaving 6 bases between them. CDR3 in DNA: TGCGCCAGCAGCCCACGTTACAATGAGCAGTTCTTC. It codes for CASSPRYNEQFF.

The rearrangement uses TRBV7-9 and TRBJ2-1; possibly TRBD2 for D (5 bases). Trimming took 6 bases from V and 9 from J, leaving 12 bases between them. CDR3 length: 12 amino acids. Germline CDR1 and CDR2: SEHNR and FQNEAQ (reference sequence). The CDR3 DNA reads TGTGCCAGCAGTCGCGATGAGGGTGAGCAGTTCTTC. Amino acid sequence: CASSRDEGEQFF.

This chain links TRBV12-3 or TRBV12-4 with TRBJ2-7; the D gene is possibly TRBD2 (5 bases). CDR3 length: 14 amino acids. The V and J ends lost 4 bases and 5 bases respectively, with 15 bases between them. DNA of the CDR3: TGTGCCAGCAGTTCAATGGGTCTCGGGGACGAGCAGTACTTC. As protein: CASSSMGLGDEQYF.

The V gene is TRBV12-3 or TRBV12-4, the J gene TRBJ1-1, with D possibly TRBD1 on 5 matching bases. CDR3 length: 14 amino acids. Trimming removed 7 bases from V and 0 bases from J, with 12 bases in between. In DNA, the CDR3 is TGTGCCAGCACCAAGGCGGACATGAACACTGAAGCTTTCTTT. Its translation: CASTKADMNTEAFF.

The chain carries TRBV27 and TRBJ2-3; the match to TRBD2 covers 11 bases. Germline CDR1 MNHEY, CDR2 SMNVEV (reference sequence). The trim removed 2 bases at V and 0 bases at J, leaving 7 bases unmatched. The CDR3 totals 18 residues. In nucleotides, the CDR3 is TGTGCCAGCAGTTTAGGGCTAGCGGGGGGCCCTAGCACAGATACGCAGTATTTT. This translates into CASSLGLAGGPSTDTQYF.

This rearrangement joins TRBV20-1 to TRBJ2-3; weak D call: TRBD1 (7 bases). Trimming took off 6 bases at V and 6 bases at J, with 16 bases between the two ends. The germline V gene has CDR1 DFQATT and CDR2 SNEGSKA (reference sequence). This CDR3 spans 13 amino acids. CDR3 region: CSAKGGTVDTQYF. CDR3 nucleotide sequence: TGCAGTGCCAAAGGAGGGACAGTCGATACGCAGTATTTT.

The CDR3 DNA sequence: TGCGCCAGCAGCACAGGACCTATGACCGGAAACACCATATATTTT. It is translated as CASSTGPMTGNTIYF. J is TRBJ1-3 and V is TRBV5-1; tentatively, D is TRBD1 (5 bases). The germline gives CDR1 SGHRS, CDR2 YFSETQ. Trimming stripped 4 bases from V and 4 bases from J, with 15 bases between. The CDR3 is 15 residues long.

This sequence joins TRBV9 and TRBJ1-1; no firm D call. The CDR3 loop spans 13 amino acids. Trimming removed 4 bases from V and 4 bases from J, with 11 bases in between. The germline V gene encodes CDR1 SGDLS and CDR2 YYNGEE. CDR3 bases: TGTGCCAGCAGCCCTCCGGTCGGCACTGAAGCTTTCTTT. As protein: CASSPPVGTEAFF. The entire variable domain, with the rest obtained from reference TRBV9 and TRBJ1-1, is as follows: DSGVTQTPKHLITATGQRVTLRCSPRSGDLSVYWYQQSLDQGLQFLIQYYNGEERAKGNILERFSAQQFPDLHSELNLSSLELGDSALYFCASSPPVGTEAFFGQGTRLTVV.

V usage is TRBV5-1 and J usage is TRBJ1-2, with D unresolved. With 4 bases removed from V and 4 bases from J, the gap between germline ends came to 14 bases. CDR3 length: 14 residues. From germline, CDR1 is SGHRS and CDR2 YFSETQ. The CDR3 here is CASSLESTVYGYTF. In DNA, the CDR3 is TGCGCCAGCAGCCTTGAGTCCACAGTCTATGGCTACACCTTC.

The count of this clonotype is one. This chain joins TRBV3-1 and TRBJ2-2; 7 positions match TRBD1. The CDR3 runs to 15 residues. The J segment lost 4 bases and the V segment lost 4 bases, leaving 6 bases of the junction unmatched. Looked up from germline, CDR1 is LGHDT and CDR2 is YNNKEL (reference sequence). CDR3 DNA sequence: TGTGCCAGCAGCCCTAGACAGGGAGTCACCGGGGAGCTGTTTTTT. This codes for CASSPRQGVTGELFF.

This chain joins TRBV3-1 and TRBJ1-1; D is perhaps TRBD1 (5 bases). This CDR3 region has 14 residues. Between the trimmed V and J ends, which lost 7 bases and 1 base, there was a span of 13 bases. Looked up from germline, CDR1 is LGHDT and CDR2 is YNNKEL (reference sequence). CDR3 region: CASTDMGGNTEAFF. CDR3 DNA sequence: TGTGCCAGCACCGACATGGGGGGGAACACTGAAGCTTTCTTT.

V usage is TRBV11-2 and J usage is TRBJ2-3; D is unclear. The CDR3 consists of 12 residues. V lost 5 bases to trimming and J lost 4 bases, with 7 bases between them. CDR1 is SGHAT and CDR2 is FQNNGV in the germline V gene. The CDR3 DNA sequence: TGTGCCAGCAGCCCCCGGTCAGATACGCAGTATTTT. It translates to CASSPRSDTQYF.

DNA of the CDR3: TGCAGTGCTAGAGATCCAAGAACTTTATATCAGCAGTTCTTC. Translation: CSARDPRTLYQQFF. The rearrangement links TRBV20-1 to TRBJ2-1; D ambiguous. The CDR3 is 14 residues long. From germline, CDR1 is DFQATT and CDR2 SNEGSKA (reference sequence). The V end lost 0 bases, the J end lost 11 bases, and 17 bases lay between the germline ends.

The rearrangement uses TRBV3-1 and TRBJ1-1, with D unclear. V lost 0 bases and J 0 bases, leaving 11 bases between the germline ends. This CDR3 comprises 16 residues. Germline CDR1 and CDR2: LGHDT and YNNKEL (reference sequence). CDR3: CASSQDLRQMNTEAFF. The CDR3 DNA reads as TGTGCCAGCAGCCAAGATCTTCGACAAATGAACACTGAAGCTTTCTTT.

This chain uses TRBV29-1 with TRBJ2-6, with TRBD1 as a possible D gene (5 bases). This CDR3 comprises 14 residues. Germline V gives CDR1 SQVTM, CDR2 ANQGSEA. The V end lost 7 bases, the J end lost 0 bases, and 10 bases lay between the germline ends. DNA of the CDR3: TGCAGCGCCAGAGACAGCTCTGGGGCCAACGTCCTGACTTTC. Its translation is CSARDSSGANVLTF. The entire variable domain, with the rest obtained from reference TRBV29-1 and TRBJ2-6, is as follows: SAVISQKPSRDICQRGTSLTIQCQVDSQVTMMFWYRQQPGQSLTLIATANQGSEATYESGFVIDKFPISRPNLTFSTLTVSNMSPEDSSIYLCSARDSSGANVLTFGAGSRLTVL.

The chain carries TRBV27 and TRBJ1-1; TRBD1 might be the D (5 bases). The V gene lost 3 bases and the J gene lost 10 bases, with 15 bases spanning the gap. Germline loops: CDR1 MNHEY, CDR2 SMNVEV (reference sequence). This CDR3 region has 13 residues. CDR3 amino acids: CASSLGRLAGAFF. CDR3 DNA: TGTGCCAGCAGTTTGGGACGCCTGGCTGGAGCTTTCTTT.

The chain carries TRBV7-9 and TRBJ2-1, with D maybe TRBD2 (5 bases). The CDR3 loop spans 15 amino acids. V gave up 7 bases and J gave up 2 bases, with 15 bases separating them. In germline, CDR1 is SEHNR, CDR2 FQNEAQ (reference sequence). For the CDR3, the DNA is TGTGCCAGCAAATTTCTCGCGGGCGCCTACAATGAGCAGTTCTTC. This encodes CASKFLAGAYNEQFF.

The chain's CDR3 is CASSLLGQGDSNQPQHF. CDR3 nucleotides: TGTGCCAGCAGCCTATTGGGACAGGGGGATAGCAATCAGCCCCAGCATTTT. The V and J genes are TRBV7-9 and TRBJ1-5; 11 positions agree with TRBD1. Germline trimming cut 5 bases from V and 0 bases from J; bases unmatched to any gene: 6. Germline V gene data show CDR1 as SEHNR and CDR2 as FQNEAQ (reference sequence). The CDR3 is 17 residues long.